This T cell receptor (beta chain) was captured in a study of T cells after yellow fever vaccination. Study-wide results and limits: From the bulk population, abundant clonotypes could contaminate and appear within FACS-sorted repertoires.

This clonotype was seen at least ten times. The antigen is unknown. By 5'RACE template switching, TCR cDNA was produced, with a universal primer site and UMIs added in the process. In TCRdb, the 5' RACE reads were re-called with MiXCR into one record per CDR3 protein. The data hold a few hundred thousand distinct CDR3 sequences, with 4% observed a single time. Germline CDR1 and CDR2: SGHRS and YFSETQ. The CDR3 has 15 amino acids. The ends lost 2 bases at V and 3 bases at J; junction bases unmatched: 6. The rearrangement uses TRBV5-1 and TRBJ2-5, with 8 bases identical to TRBD2. The specimen comprised PBMCs, sampled 5 days after the yellow fever booster vaccination. This clonotype originated in a man aged 18 to 30 who received the YFV17D yellow fever vaccine. CDR3 DNA sequence: TGCGCCAGCAGCTTATTTTTTAGCGGGGAAGAGACCCAGTACTTC. It translates to CASSLFFSGEETQYF.